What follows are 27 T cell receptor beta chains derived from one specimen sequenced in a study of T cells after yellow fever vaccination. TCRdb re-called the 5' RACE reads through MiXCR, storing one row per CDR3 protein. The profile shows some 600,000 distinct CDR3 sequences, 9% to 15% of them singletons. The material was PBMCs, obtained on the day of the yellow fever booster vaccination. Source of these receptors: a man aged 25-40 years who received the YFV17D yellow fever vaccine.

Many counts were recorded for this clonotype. As DNA, the CDR3 is TGTGCCAGCAGGTCCTCTGACGGAAACTCCTATAATTCACCCCTCCACTTT. Its translation: CASRSSDGNSYNSPLHF. The chain links TRBV7-2 to TRBJ1-6; D not resolved. Germline CDR1 and CDR2: SGHTA and FQGNSA. V shed 6 bases and J shed 0 bases, with 15 bases lying between them. The CDR3 sequence is 17 residues long. Using reference TRBV7-2 and TRBJ1-6 for the parts outside the CDR3, the full variable domain is GAGVSQSPSNKVTEKGKDVELRCDPISGHTALYWYRQSLGQGLEFLIYFQGNSAPDKSGLPSDRFSAERTGGSVSTLTIQRTQQEDSAVYLCASRSSDGNSYNSPLHFGNGTRLTVT.

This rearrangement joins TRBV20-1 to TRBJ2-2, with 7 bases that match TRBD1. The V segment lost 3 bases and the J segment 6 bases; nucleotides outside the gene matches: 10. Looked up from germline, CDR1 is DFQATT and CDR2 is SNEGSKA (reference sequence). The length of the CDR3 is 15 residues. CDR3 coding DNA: TGCAGTGCTAGCAGGGGGATTACAGGGTCCGGGGAGCTGTTTTTT. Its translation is CSASRGITGSGELFF.

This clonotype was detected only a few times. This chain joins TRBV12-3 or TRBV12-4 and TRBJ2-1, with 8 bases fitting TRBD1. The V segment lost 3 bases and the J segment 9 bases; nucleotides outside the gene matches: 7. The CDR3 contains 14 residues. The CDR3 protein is CASSFDRGSGEQFF. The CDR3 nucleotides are TGTGCCAGCAGTTTCGACAGGGGAAGCGGTGAGCAGTTCTTC.

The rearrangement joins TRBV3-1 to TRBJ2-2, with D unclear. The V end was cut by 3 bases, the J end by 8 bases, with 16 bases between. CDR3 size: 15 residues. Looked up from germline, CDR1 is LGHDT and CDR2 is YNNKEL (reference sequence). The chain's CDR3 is CASSQSLLFLGELFF. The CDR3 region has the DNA TGTGCCAGCAGCCAGTCTCTCCTGTTTTTGGGGGAGCTGTTTTTT. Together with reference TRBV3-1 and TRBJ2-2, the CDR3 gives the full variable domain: DTAVSQTPKYLVTQMGNDKSIKCEQNLGHDTMYWYKQDSKKFLKIMFSYNNKELIINETVPNRFSPKSPDKAHLNLHINSLELGDSAVYFCASSQSLLFLGELFFGEGSRLTVL.

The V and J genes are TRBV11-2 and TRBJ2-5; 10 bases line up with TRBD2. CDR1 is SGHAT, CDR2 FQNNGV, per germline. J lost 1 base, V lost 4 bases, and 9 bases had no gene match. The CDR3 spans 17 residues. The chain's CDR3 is CASSSPFRLAGQETQYF. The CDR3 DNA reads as TGTGCCAGCAGCTCCCCCTTTAGACTAGCGGGCCAAGAGACCCAGTACTTC.

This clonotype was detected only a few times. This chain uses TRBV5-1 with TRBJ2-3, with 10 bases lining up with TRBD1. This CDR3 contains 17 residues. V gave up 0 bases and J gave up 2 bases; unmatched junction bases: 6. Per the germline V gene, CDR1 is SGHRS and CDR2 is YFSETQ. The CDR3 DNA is TGCGCCAGCAGCTTGGGGGCTGGGACAGGGGTCACAGATACGCAGTATTTT. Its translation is CASSLGAGTGVTDTQYF.

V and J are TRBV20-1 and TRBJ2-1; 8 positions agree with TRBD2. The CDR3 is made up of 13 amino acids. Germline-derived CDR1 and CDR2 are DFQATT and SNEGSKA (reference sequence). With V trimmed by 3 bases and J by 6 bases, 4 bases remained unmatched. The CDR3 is CSASGRASNEQFF. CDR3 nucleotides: TGCAGTGCTAGCGGGAGGGCAAGCAATGAGCAGTTCTTC.

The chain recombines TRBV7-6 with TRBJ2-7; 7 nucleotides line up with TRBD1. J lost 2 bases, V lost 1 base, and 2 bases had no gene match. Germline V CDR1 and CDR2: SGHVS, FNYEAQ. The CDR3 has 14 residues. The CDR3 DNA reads TGTGCCAGCAGCTTAGACGACAGGGCCTACGAGCAGTACTTC. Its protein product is CASSLDDRAYEQYF.

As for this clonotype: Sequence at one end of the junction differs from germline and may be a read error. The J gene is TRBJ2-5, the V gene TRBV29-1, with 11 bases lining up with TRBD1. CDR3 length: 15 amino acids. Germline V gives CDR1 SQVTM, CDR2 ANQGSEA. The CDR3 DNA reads TGCAGCGTTGACGGGACAGGGGGTCTCGCGGAGACCCTGTACTTC. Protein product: CSVDGTGGLAETLYF.

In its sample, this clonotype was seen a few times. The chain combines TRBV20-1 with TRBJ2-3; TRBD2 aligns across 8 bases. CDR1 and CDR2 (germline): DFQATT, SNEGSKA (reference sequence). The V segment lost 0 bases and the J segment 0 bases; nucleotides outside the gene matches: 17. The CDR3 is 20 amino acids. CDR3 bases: TGCAGTGCTAGAGATTGGTTATGGCGGGAGGAGACTACTAGCACAGATACGCAGTATTTT. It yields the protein CSARDWLWREETTSTDTQYF.

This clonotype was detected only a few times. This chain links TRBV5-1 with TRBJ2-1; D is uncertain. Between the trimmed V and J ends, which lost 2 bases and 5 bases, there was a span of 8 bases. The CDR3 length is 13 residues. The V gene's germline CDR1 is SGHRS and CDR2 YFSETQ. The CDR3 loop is CASSFNVHNEQFF. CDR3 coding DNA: TGCGCCAGCAGCTTTAACGTCCACAATGAGCAGTTCTTC.

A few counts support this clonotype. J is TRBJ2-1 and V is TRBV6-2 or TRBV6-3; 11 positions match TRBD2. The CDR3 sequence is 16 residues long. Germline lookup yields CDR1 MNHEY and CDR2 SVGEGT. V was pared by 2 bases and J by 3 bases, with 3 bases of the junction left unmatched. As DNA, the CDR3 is TGTGCCAGCAGTTACCCCGGGACTAGCGGCTACAATGAGCAGTTCTTC. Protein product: CASSYPGTSGYNEQFF.

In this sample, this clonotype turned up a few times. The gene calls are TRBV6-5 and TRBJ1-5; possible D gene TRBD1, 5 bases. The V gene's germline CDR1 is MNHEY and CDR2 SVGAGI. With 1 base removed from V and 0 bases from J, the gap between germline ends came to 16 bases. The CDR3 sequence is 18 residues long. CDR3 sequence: CASSYLQALDYSNQPQHF. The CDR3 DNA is TGTGCCAGCAGTTACTTACAGGCTCTAGATTATAGCAATCAGCCCCAGCATTTT.

CDR3 sequence reads: CASTAVGQAGYEQYF. CDR3 DNA sequence: TGTGCCAGTACCGCCGTGGGACAGGCTGGCTACGAGCAGTACTTC. The chain recombines TRBV19 with TRBJ2-7, with 8 nucleotides matching TRBD1. The CDR3 covers 15 residues. V trimming: 7 bases; J trimming: 3 bases; junction bases outside the gene matches: 11. Germline loops: CDR1 LNHDA, CDR2 SQIVND (reference sequence).

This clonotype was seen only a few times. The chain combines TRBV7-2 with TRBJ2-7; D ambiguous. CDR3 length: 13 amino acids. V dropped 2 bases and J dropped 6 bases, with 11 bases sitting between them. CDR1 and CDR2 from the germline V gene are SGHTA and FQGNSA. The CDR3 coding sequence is TGTGCCAGCAGCTTATACCAAGCCTCCGAGCAGTACTTC. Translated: CASSLYQASEQYF.

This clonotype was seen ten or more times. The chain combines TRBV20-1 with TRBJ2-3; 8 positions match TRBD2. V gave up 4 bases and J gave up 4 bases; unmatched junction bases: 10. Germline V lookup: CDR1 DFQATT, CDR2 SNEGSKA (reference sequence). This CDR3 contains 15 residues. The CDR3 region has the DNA TGCAGTGCTATCCGCGGGGGGCAACGGGCAGATACGCAGTATTTT. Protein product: CSAIRGGQRADTQYF.

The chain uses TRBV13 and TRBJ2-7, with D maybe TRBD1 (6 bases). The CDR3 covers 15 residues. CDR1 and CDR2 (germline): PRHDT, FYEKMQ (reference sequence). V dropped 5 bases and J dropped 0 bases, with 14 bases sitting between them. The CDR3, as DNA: TGTGCCAGCAGCCACACCCGGGACATCTCCTACGAGCAGTACTTC. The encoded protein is CASSHTRDISYEQYF.

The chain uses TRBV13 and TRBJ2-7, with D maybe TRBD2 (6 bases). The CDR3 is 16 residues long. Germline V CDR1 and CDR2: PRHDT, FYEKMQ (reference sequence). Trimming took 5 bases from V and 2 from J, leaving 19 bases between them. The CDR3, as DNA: TGTGCCAGCAGCCCCGAATCGGGGGTAGAAACCTACGAGCAGTACTTC. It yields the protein CASSPESGVETYEQYF.

In DNA form, the CDR3 reads TGTGCCAGCAGTGAACTAGCGGTGCAAGAGACCCAGTACTTC. The encoded protein is CASSELAVQETQYF. The chain is built from TRBV6-4 and TRBJ2-5, with 8 bases matching TRBD2. J gave up 2 bases and V 3 bases, and 2 bases lay outside the gene matches. Per the germline V gene, CDR1 is MRHNA and CDR2 is SNTAGT. The CDR3 length is 14 residues.

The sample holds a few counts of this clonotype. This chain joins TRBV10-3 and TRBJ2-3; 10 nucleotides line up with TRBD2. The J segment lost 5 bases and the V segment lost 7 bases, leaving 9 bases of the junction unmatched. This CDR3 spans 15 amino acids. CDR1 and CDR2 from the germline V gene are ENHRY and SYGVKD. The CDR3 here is CAITNPLAGEDTQYF. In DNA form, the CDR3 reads TGTGCCATCACTAACCCTCTAGCGGGAGAAGATACGCAGTATTTT.

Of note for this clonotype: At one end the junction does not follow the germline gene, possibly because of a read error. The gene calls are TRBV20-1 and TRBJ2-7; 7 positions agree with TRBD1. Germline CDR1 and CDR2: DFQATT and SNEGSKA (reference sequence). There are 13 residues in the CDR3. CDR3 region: CSATRQGHYEQNF. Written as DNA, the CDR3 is TGCAGTGCTACAAGACAGGGTCACTACGAGCAGAACTTC.

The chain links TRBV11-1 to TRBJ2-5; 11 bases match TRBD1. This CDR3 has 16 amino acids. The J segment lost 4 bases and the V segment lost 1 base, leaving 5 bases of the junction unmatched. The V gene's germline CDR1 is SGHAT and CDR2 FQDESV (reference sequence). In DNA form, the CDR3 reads TGTGCCAGCAGCTTAGAAGGACAGGGGGCGAGAGAGACCCAGTACTTC. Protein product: CASSLEGQGARETQYF.

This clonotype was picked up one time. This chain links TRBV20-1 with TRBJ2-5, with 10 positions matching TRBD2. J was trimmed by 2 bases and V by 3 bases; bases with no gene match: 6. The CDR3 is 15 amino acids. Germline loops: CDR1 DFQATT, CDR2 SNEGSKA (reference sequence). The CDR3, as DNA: TGCAGTGCTAGTCCTAGCGGGAGAGCTCAAGAGACCCAGTACTTC. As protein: CSASPSGRAQETQYF.

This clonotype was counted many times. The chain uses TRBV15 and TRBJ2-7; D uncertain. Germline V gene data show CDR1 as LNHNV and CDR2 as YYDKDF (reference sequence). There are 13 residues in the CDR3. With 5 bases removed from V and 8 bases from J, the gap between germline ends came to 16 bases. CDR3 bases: TGTGCCACCAGCCCAGCGCTGGGTTTAAAGCAGTACTTC. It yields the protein CATSPALGLKQYF.

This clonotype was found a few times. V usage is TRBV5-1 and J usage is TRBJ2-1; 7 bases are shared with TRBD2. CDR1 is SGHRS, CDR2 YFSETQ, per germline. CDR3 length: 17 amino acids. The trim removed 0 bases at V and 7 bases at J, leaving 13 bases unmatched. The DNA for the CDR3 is TGCGCCAGCAGCTTGGCCTTCTTGCGGGAGCATGGGAATGAGCAGTTCTTC. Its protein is CASSLAFLREHGNEQFF.

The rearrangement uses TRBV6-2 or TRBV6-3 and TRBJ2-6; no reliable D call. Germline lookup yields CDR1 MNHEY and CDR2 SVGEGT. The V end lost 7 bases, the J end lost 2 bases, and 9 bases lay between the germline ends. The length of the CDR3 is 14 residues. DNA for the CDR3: TGTGCCAGCATGGAAGACCCTGGGGCCAACGTCCTGACTTTC. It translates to CASMEDPGANVLTF.

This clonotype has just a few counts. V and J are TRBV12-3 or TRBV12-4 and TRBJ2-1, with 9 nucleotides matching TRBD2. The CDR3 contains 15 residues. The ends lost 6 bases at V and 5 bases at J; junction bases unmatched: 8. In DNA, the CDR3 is TGTGCCAGCAGCGATAACCTAGCGGGGAACAATGAGCAGTTCTTC. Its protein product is CASSDNLAGNNEQFF.